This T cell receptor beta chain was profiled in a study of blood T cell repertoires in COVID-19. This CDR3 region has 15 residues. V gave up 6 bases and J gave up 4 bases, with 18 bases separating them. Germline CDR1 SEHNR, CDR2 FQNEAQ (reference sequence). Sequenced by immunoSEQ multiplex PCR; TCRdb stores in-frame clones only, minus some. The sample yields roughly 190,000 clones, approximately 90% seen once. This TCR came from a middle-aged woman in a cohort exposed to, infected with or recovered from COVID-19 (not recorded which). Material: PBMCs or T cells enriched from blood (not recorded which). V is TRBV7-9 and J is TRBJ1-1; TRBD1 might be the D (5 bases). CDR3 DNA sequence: TGTGCCAGCAGTCCTTGGGGCCCAGGTAGCACTGAAGCTTTCTTT. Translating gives CASSPWGPGSTEAFF.